This is a list of T cell receptor beta chains from one sample in a study of PD-L1 blockade in urothelial cancer. The method was immunoSEQ multiplex PCR; TCRdb's version includes in-frame clones alone and lacks a portion of them. The table records some 63,000 clones, approximately 80% of them present only once. The sequenced sample was PBMCs, obtained around atezolizumab (anti-PD-L1) treatment. All receptors derive from a man aged 65-85 years with urothelial cancer. The CDR3 runs from the conserved cysteine through the conserved F or W. The order of the fields is D gene, clone size, V gene, CDR3 protein. A D gene is named only where the DNA matches it firmly. Clone size is shown for a subset of rows, as once, few, many or a class of expanded clone.

>TRBD2|-|TRBV10-3
CAISGTSNYEQYF
>TRBD1|once|TRBV6-5
CASSYSGTGRAEAFF
>TRBD2|-|TRBV2
CAGKGLAENTDTQYF
>TRBD1|-|TRBV28
CASSRDRGFLNEQFF
>TRBD1|few|TRBV4-3
CASAGNGRTGHYEQYF
>-|-|TRBV4-1
CASSQDRLTVDTYEQYF
>-|-|TRBV7-2
CASSPSTDPGNTIYF
>TRBD1|once|TRBV7-2
CASSSDRGPYGYTF
>-|few|TRBV11-1
CASSSQGGSNTGELFF
>-|-|TRBV2
CASGGADLIKGYTF
>-|-|TRBV5-1
CASSLAQGGYNEQFF
>-|-|TRBV7-9
CASSSTNRGGYEQYF
>-|-|TRBV29-1
CSGGEPGETQYF
>-|-|TRBV11-2
CASSFELQETLTTQYF
>TRBD1|-|TRBV19
CASSLQGGNNSPLHF
>TRBD1|-|TRBV30
CAWSVHRGDTQYF
>TRBD2|-|TRBV19
CASSSGGPYEQYF
>TRBD1|-|TRBV5-4
CASSLVGGRASTGELFF
>-|-|TRBV28
CASSLPQQPQHF
>-|-|TRBV7-7
CASSRDTQETQYF
>-|-|TRBV19
CASRTIGTPWLFF
>TRBD1|-|TRBV18
CASSPSAGGLNTEAFF
>TRBD2|-|TRBV2
CASETGLAGEGEQYF
>-|-|TRBV6-6
CASSYSNLGAEQYF
>-|-|TRBV11-2
CASSHGVYEQYF
>-|-|TRBV19
CASSIVGSGDQPQHF
>TRBD2|-|TRBV6-1
CASSGGSGIKETQYF
>-|-|TRBV4-1
CASSQAVGTNTGELFF
>-|-|TRBV11-2
CASSPQGSSGNTIYF
>-|-|TRBV7-9
CASSLDSARNEQYF
>TRBD2|-|TRBV5-1
CASSSHPALAANYNEQFF
>-|once|TRBV7-9
CASSLGGGNEQFF
>TRBD1|-|TRBV29-1
CSVRGPTTSYNEQFF
>-|-|TRBV7-3
CASSLTGASLGETQYF
>TRBD1|few|TRBV7-6
CASSLTDRDTEAFF
>-|-|TRBV11-3
CASSLGSGTGELFF
>-|-|TRBV7-9
CASSSQYNEQFF
>TRBD1|-|TRBV28
CASRPATGQGAKGYTF
>-|-|TRBV27
CASGRSGTNTGELFF
>TRBD2|-|TRBV7-9
CASSFSAAGGDTQYF
>TRBD1|-|TRBV19
CASSIGGRDRGETQYF
>-|-|TRBV15
CATSRQLLNEQFF
>-|-|TRBV27
CASSLTGGTPSSPLHF
>TRBD2|-|TRBV7-8
CASSSGGEWNEQFF
>-|-|TRBV23-1
CASSQSGRETQYF
>TRBD1|-|TRBV23-1
CASSQPEQRSTGVQPQHF
>-|-|TRBV18
CASSSQGSNEKLFF
>TRBD1|few|TRBV18
CASSPGQGNPGANVLTF
>-|-|TRBV27
CASKAHRVTDTQYF
>-|-|TRBV28
CASRNRALNQPQHF
>-|-|TRBV7-9
CASSLVGGAYEQYF
>TRBD2|-|TRBV10-3
CAISAGGSQETQYF
>-|-|TRBV15
CATSREGAGGELFF
>-|-|TRBV4-2
CASSQDRSHYEQYF
>TRBD1|few|TRBV6-5
CASRIRGTGELFF
>-|few|TRBV6-5
CASSYGQNTEAFF
>-|-|TRBV7-9
CASSPEIEAGYEKLFF
>-|once|TRBV19
CASSIGGNNGYTF